A single T cell receptor beta chain is shown here with its context. The sample comes from a study of T cell responses to AZD1222 COVID-19 vaccine. Germline CDR1 reads MDHEN; CDR2 reads SYDVKM. V was pared by 7 bases and J by 5 bases, with 9 bases between. CDR3 size: 12 residues. Clones were read by immunoSEQ multiplex PCR, and TCRdb kept only the in-frame ones, dropping some. The table records 150,000 to 200,000 clones, around 93% of them present only once. The sequence derives from an adult in good health. The chain joins TRBV28 to TRBJ1-5; a weak D match, TRBD1 (5 bases). Sequences were derived from peripheral blood, sampled on day 0 of AZD1222 vaccination. CDR3: CASMAGYQPQHF. CDR3 DNA: TGTGCCAGCATGGCAGGGTATCAGCCCCAGCATTTT.